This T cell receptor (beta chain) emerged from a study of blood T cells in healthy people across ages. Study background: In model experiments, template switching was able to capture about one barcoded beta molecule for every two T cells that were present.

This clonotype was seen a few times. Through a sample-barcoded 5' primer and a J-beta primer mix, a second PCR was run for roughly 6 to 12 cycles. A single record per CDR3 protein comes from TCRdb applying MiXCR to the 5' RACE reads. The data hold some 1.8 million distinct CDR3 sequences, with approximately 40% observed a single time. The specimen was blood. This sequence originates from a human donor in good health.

The CDR3 sequence: CSGTRSSDTQYF. The CDR3 DNA follows: TGCAGTGGGACTAGAAGCTCGGATACGCAGTATTTT. The V and J genes are TRBV20-1 and TRBJ2-3, with 7 bases identical to TRBD2. J gave up 6 bases and V 7 bases, and 7 bases lay outside the gene matches. The CDR3 sequence is 12 residues long. CDR1 is DFQATT and CDR2 is SNEGSKA in the germline V gene (reference sequence).